Sequencing of this T cell receptor (beta chain) was carried out in a study of T cells in Graves' hyperthyroidism and ophthalmopathy. The CDR3 runs 13 residues. V was clipped by 5 bases and J by 4 bases, with 9 bases between them. Per germline, CDR1 SGHAT and CDR2 FQDESV (reference sequence). Regions amplified from RNA transcripts were the TCR beta CDR3 regions. First-round RT-PCR targeting the TCR CDR3 was performed with the HTBI primer set. TCRdb recomputed calls from the multiplex PCR reads with MiXCR, one row per CDR3 protein. Of over 350,000 distinct CDR3 sequences listed, approximately 17% are singletons. This clonotype was seen a few times.

The chain couples TRBV11-1 to TRBJ1-3; D remains ambiguous. The source material was blood. This sequence was found in a man aged 18 to 30 with Graves' ophthalmopathy. CDR3 sequence: CASSPQSGNTIYF. CDR3 coding DNA: TGTGCCAGCAGCCCCCAGAGCGGAAACACCATATATTTT.